Listed here are 23 T cell receptor beta chains from one sample, sequenced in a study of blood T cell repertoires in COVID-19. Generated by immunoSEQ multiplex PCR, the TCRdb table keeps only in-frame clones and is missing some. Of about 320,000 clones listed, 90% are singletons. Sequenced sample: PBMCs or T cells enriched from blood (not recorded which). The source of these receptors is a woman between 25 and 40 years old who had been exposed to COVID-19.

This rearrangement joins TRBV12-3 or TRBV12-4 to TRBJ1-6; D is uncertain. V was trimmed by 6 bases and J by 10 bases, leaving 13 bases between them. This CDR3 region has 13 residues. CDR3 amino acids: CASSNILGSPLHF. In nucleotides, the CDR3 is TGTGCCAGCAGCAATATACTAGGATCACCCCTCCACTTT.

V is TRBV12-3 or TRBV12-4 and J is TRBJ1-4; 9 nucleotides line up with TRBD1. CDR3 length: 13 amino acids. V shed 7 bases and J 7 bases; nucleotides not matched to a gene: 4. CDR3 in DNA: TGTGCCAGCAACAGGGGGCTGGGTGAAAAACTGTTTTTT. This encodes CASNRGLGEKLFF.

The chain has TRBV7-6 and TRBJ1-1; D remains unclear. Germline loops: CDR1 SGHVS, CDR2 FNYEAQ. Trimming pared 1 base from V and 7 bases from J, leaving 7 bases between. This CDR3 comprises 12 residues. CDR3 sequence (DNA): TGTGCCAGCAGCTTAGTACATAATGAAGCTTTCTTT. Translating it yields CASSLVHNEAFF. Combining the CDR3 with reference TRBV7-6 and TRBJ1-1 gives the whole variable domain GAGVSQSPRYKVTKRGQDVALRCDPISGHVSLYWYRQALGQGPEFLTYFNYEAQQDKSGLPNDRFSAERPEGSISTLTIQRTEQRDSAMYRCASSLVHNEAFFGQGTRLTVV.

The rearrangement joins TRBV4-3 to TRBJ2-1; 7 bases align to TRBD2. The CDR3 loop spans 15 amino acids. Germline V gene data show CDR1 as LGHNA and CDR2 as YSLEER. With 1 base clipped from V and 5 bases from J, the junction kept 5 bases outside the gene matches. The CDR3 region has the DNA TGCGCCAGCAGCCAAGGGCGGGGGACCCACAATGAGCAGTTCTTC. This translates into CASSQGRGTHNEQFF.

CDR3 sequence: CASSQGTHGYGYTF. The CDR3 nucleotides read TGTGCCAGCAGCCAGGGTACCCATGGGTATGGCTACACCTTC. J is TRBJ1-2 and V is TRBV28; the D gene is possibly TRBD1 (5 bases). The CDR3 has 14 amino acids. CDR1 and CDR2 (germline): MDHEN, SYDVKM. Trimming shortened V by 6 bases and J by 5 bases, and 16 bases separated the two germline ends.

This sequence joins TRBV5-1 and TRBJ1-1; 9 nucleotides align to TRBD1. There are 13 residues in the CDR3. The trim removed 5 bases at V and 5 bases at J, leaving 4 bases unmatched. CDR1 is SGHRS and CDR2 is YFSETQ in the germline V gene. The CDR3 spells CASSWDRDTEAFF. Here the CDR3 DNA reads TGCGCCAGCAGTTGGGACAGGGATACTGAAGCTTTCTTT.

The genes are TRBV9 and TRBJ2-1; D may be TRBD2 (7 bases). CDR1 and CDR2 (germline): SGDLS, YYNGEE. With 0 bases removed from V and 5 bases from J, the gap between germline ends came to 12 bases. This CDR3 has 15 residues. The CDR3 is CASSVAGGRNNEQFF. The CDR3 region has the DNA TGTGCCAGCAGCGTAGCCGGGGGGCGTAACAATGAGCAGTTCTTC.

The V gene is TRBV4-1, the J gene TRBJ1-1; D perhaps matches TRBD1 (6 bases). This CDR3 has 15 residues. V lost 5 bases to trimming and J lost 5 bases, with 18 bases between them. Germline V gene sequence: CDR1 MGHRA, CDR2 YSYEKL. The CDR3: CASSYEGGGRTEAFF. The DNA for the CDR3 is TGCGCCAGCAGCTACGAAGGCGGGGGGCGTACTGAAGCTTTCTTT.

The V gene is TRBV9, the J gene TRBJ2-1; TRBD2 matches at 9 bases. The CDR3 runs 16 residues. J was trimmed by 5 bases and V by 4 bases; bases with no gene match: 10. Looked up from germline, CDR1 is SGDLS and CDR2 is YYNGEE. CDR3 DNA sequence: TGTGCCAGCAGCCTTGGCGGGGGGGCCTTCGACAATGAGCAGTTCTTC. As protein: CASSLGGGAFDNEQFF.

This chain links TRBV7-9 with TRBJ1-5; weak D call: TRBD1 (5 bases). The V end was cut by 3 bases, the J end by 3 bases, with 9 bases between. The V gene's germline CDR1 is SEHNR and CDR2 FQNEAQ (reference sequence). This CDR3 has 14 amino acids. Written as DNA, the CDR3 is TGTGCCAGCAGCTTGGGGGGATACAATCAGCCCCAGCATTTT. Residues: CASSLGGYNQPQHF.

This clone showed up many times. The V call is TRBV6-1, the J call TRBJ1-2; D is ambiguous. The CDR3 has 14 residues. Germline V gives CDR1 MNHNS, CDR2 SASEGT. Between the trimmed V and J ends, which lost 2 bases and 0 bases, there was a span of 7 bases. The CDR3, as DNA: TGTGCCAGCAGTGAATACGGTTCTAACTATGGCTACACCTTC. Translation gives CASSEYGSNYGYTF.

The chain joins TRBV7-9 to TRBJ1-1; a weak D match, TRBD1 (5 bases). Germline CDR1 reads SEHNR; CDR2 reads FQNEAQ (reference sequence). V shed 3 bases and J shed 4 bases, with 12 bases lying between them. The CDR3 sequence is 14 residues long. The CDR3 DNA reads TGTGCCAGCAGCTTCGACAGTGTACCCACTGAAGCTTTCTTT. The encoded protein is CASSFDSVPTEAFF.

Note on this clone: At one end the junction does not follow the germline gene, possibly because of a read error. The chain carries TRBV5-1 and TRBJ1-2; 8 positions match TRBD1. CDR1 is SGHRS, CDR2 YFSETQ, per germline. CDR3 length equals 13 residues. The CDR3 DNA sequence: TGCGCCAGCAACCTTCAGGGACAGGATGGCAACACCTTC. Its translation is CASNLQGQDGNTF.

J is TRBJ1-1 and V is TRBV5-1, with 9 bases aligning to TRBD1. Losses at the gene ends were 5 bases for V and 2 bases for J; bases not matched to a gene: 4. Germline loops: CDR1 SGHRS, CDR2 YFSETQ. The CDR3 is 14 residues long. The CDR3 spells CASSIQGANTEAFF. In DNA, the CDR3 is TGCGCCAGCAGTATACAGGGGGCAAACACTGAAGCTTTCTTT.

This chain uses TRBV6-2 or TRBV6-3 with TRBJ2-7, with D perhaps TRBD1 (5 bases). Germline-derived CDR1 and CDR2 are MNHEY and SVGEGT. This CDR3 spans 14 amino acids. Trimming cost V 0 bases and J 2 bases, with 8 bases left between them. The CDR3 loop reads CASSYSMGPYEQYF. Here the CDR3 DNA reads TGTGCCAGCAGTTACTCGATGGGGCCCTACGAGCAGTACTTC.

The rearrangement joins TRBV6-2 or TRBV6-3 to TRBJ2-7, with 10 bases matching TRBD1. The trim removed 3 bases at V and 7 bases at J, leaving 9 bases unmatched. This CDR3 has 15 residues. Germline V gene sequence: CDR1 MNHEY, CDR2 SVGEGT. The CDR3 DNA reads as TGTGCCAGCAGTTATTCCGACAGGGGGCTAAAAGAGCAGTACTTC. This gives the protein CASSYSDRGLKEQYF.

The chain recombines TRBV19 with TRBJ2-7, with D hard to call. CDR3 length: 13 amino acids. Germline assignment: CDR1 LNHDA and CDR2 SQIVND (reference sequence). The V end was cut by 4 bases, the J end by 0 bases, with 7 bases between. The CDR3 DNA sequence: TGTGCCAGTAGTAGGGCAAACTCCTACGAGCAGTACTTC. It codes for CASSRANSYEQYF.

J is TRBJ1-3 and V is TRBV10-3; D unclear. The V end lost 2 bases, the J end lost 0 bases, and 11 bases lay between the germline ends. CDR1 is ENHRY and CDR2 is SYGVKD in the germline V gene. The CDR3 consists of 16 residues. The CDR3 DNA reads TGTGCCATCAGTGAGCCGACCAGGTCCTCTGGAAACACCATATATTTT. This gives the protein CAISEPTRSSGNTIYF.

This chain joins TRBV9 and TRBJ2-7, with D possibly matching TRBD1 (6 bases). The CDR3 spans 15 residues. V was trimmed by 1 base and J by 0 bases, leaving 11 bases between them. Per the germline V gene, CDR1 is SGDLS and CDR2 is YYNGEE. The CDR3 reads CASSVIPGDSYEQYF. CDR3 sequence (DNA): TGTGCCAGCAGCGTAATTCCAGGGGACTCCTACGAGCAGTACTTC.

On this clone: Additional DNA sequences in this sample encode the identical CDR3. The V gene is TRBV5-1, the J gene TRBJ1-2, with TRBD1 matching 9 bases. The CDR3 extends over 14 amino acids. The germline V gene encodes CDR1 SGHRS and CDR2 YFSETQ. V gave up 4 bases and J gave up 4 bases; unmatched junction bases: 5. CDR3 bases: TGCGCCAGCAGCCTGGGACAGGGCGTCTATGGCTACACCTTC. Encoded protein: CASSLGQGVYGYTF.

The chain recombines TRBV6-1 with TRBJ2-2; D is unclear. CDR1 and CDR2 from the germline V gene are MNHNS and SASEGT. V shed 7 bases and J shed 8 bases, with 14 bases lying between them. There are 13 residues in the CDR3. The CDR3 DNA reads as TGTGCCAGCACCTACAGAGATAGGGGGGAGCTGTTTTTT. It encodes CASTYRDRGELFF.

The V call is TRBV2, the J call TRBJ1-2; 7 bases match TRBD1. From germline, CDR1 is SNHLY and CDR2 FYNNEI. The CDR3 sequence is 14 residues long. V lost 4 bases, J lost 2 bases, and 4 bases stayed unmatched. CDR3 nucleotides: TGTGCCAGCAGTGGAATGGGACAGAACTATGGCTACACCTTC. Encoded protein: CASSGMGQNYGYTF. Full variable domain (missing parts from reference TRBV2 and TRBJ1-2): EPEVTQTPSHQVTQMGQEVILRCVPISNHLYFYWYRQILGQKVEFLVSFYNNEISEKSEIFDDQFSVERPDGSNFTLKIRSTKLEDSAMYFCASSGMGQNYGYTFGSGTRLTVV.

A single count supports this clone. Here the CDR3 reads CAWSIGQTRIQPQHF. CDR3 sequence (DNA): TGTGCCTGGAGCATTGGGCAGACCCGTATCCAGCCCCAGCATTTT. The rearrangement uses TRBV30 and TRBJ1-5; no reliable D call. Germline V lookup: CDR1 GTSNPN, CDR2 SVGIG (reference sequence). The CDR3 contains 15 residues. V dropped 3 bases and J dropped 7 bases, with 19 bases sitting between them.